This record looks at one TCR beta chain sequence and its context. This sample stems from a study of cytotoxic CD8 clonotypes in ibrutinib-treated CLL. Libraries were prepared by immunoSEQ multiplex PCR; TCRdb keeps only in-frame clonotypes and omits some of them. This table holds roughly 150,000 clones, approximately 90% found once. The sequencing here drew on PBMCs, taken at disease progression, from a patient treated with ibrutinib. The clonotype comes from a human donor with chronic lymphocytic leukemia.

The CDR3 spells CASSYRQGVGYTF. CDR3 nucleotides: TGTGCCAGCAGTTACCGACAGGGTGTTGGCTACACCTTC. The chain joins TRBV6-5 to TRBJ1-2; 7 nucleotides align to TRBD1. V lost 2 bases to trimming and J lost 7 bases; unmatched junction nucleotides: 4. CDR1 and CDR2 from the germline V gene are MNHEY and SVGAGI. The CDR3 extends over 13 amino acids.